This TCR beta chain originates from a study of T cells in women clearing cervical HPV infection. The overall study: Blood came at first lesion visit for cases, post-clearance for controls. Findings of the study overall: Effector/memory and HPV-specific T cells were not isolated, and association timing is unknown.

Average input was around 1,100 ng genomic DNA for immunoSEQ TCR beta CDR3 amplification. Only in-frame clones appear in the TCRdb table, and some are missing; sequencing was by immunoSEQ multiplex PCR. The sample has about 34,000 clones. Trimming left V 5 bases short and J 3 bases short, with 8 bases between. The germline V gene encodes CDR1 SGHTA and CDR2 FQGTGA. The CDR3 sequence is 13 residues long. Worth noting for this clone: Its target is unknown. The read is 3 residues too short to cover the CDR3 end, so that end is filled in from the germline J gene.

The origin of this receptor is a woman between 18 and 75 years old with a cervical HPV16 infection that either progressed to CIN3+ or cleared (not recorded which). This chain joins TRBV7-3 and TRBJ1-5; the D is unclear. The sample was blood buffy coat. CDR3 bases read: TGTGCCAGCAGCGCGCAACCCAATCAGCCC. This encodes CASSAQPNQP. The whole CDR3 protein is CASSAQPNQPQHF.